A selection of T cell receptor beta chains follows, all from one sample in a study of beta chain features in type 1 diabetes. Profiling relied on immunoSEQ multiplex PCR, and the TCRdb table lists in-frame clones only, not all of them. The sample shows 400,000 or so clones, 10% to 15% of them seen only once. Sample: naive CD4+ T cells from blood. The origin of the receptors is a woman between 18 and 29 years old with type 1 diabetes. Both conserved end residues are part of each CDR3. Fields, in order: clone size, D gene, V gene, J gene, CDR3 DNA, CDR3 protein. The D gene is left open where the match is weak. Rows may omit the clone size; those that give it use once, few, many or a size class.

clone_size: -
d_call: -
v_call: TRBV5-4
j_call: TRBJ1-2
cdr3_nt: TGTGCCAGCAGCGCCCAACTTACTAACTATGGCTACACCTTC
cdr3_aa: CASSAQLTNYGYTF

clone_size: few
d_call: TRBD2
v_call: TRBV7-9
j_call: TRBJ2-7
cdr3_nt: TGTGCCAGCAGCTTATCTAGCGGCCTCTACGAGCAGTACTTC
cdr3_aa: CASSLSSGLYEQYF

clone_size: -
d_call: TRBD2
v_call: TRBV5-4
j_call: TRBJ2-1
cdr3_nt: TGTGCCAGCAGCTTGTGGCAGGGGACTAGCGTACGGCTAACGCAGATCTTC
cdr3_aa: CASSLWQGTSVRLTQIF

clone_size: few
d_call: -
v_call: TRBV29-1
j_call: TRBJ1-1
cdr3_nt: TGCAGCGTCCAGGGTTATGACACTGAAGCTTTCTTT
cdr3_aa: CSVQGYDTEAFF

clone_size: few
d_call: TRBD2
v_call: TRBV30
j_call: TRBJ2-3
cdr3_nt: TGTGCCTGCGCACACCCAGCGGGGGCAGATACGCAGTATTTT
cdr3_aa: CACAHPAGADTQYF

clone_size: few
d_call: -
v_call: TRBV9
j_call: TRBJ1-2
cdr3_nt: TGTGCCAGCAGCCACAGGGCTCGGTATGGCTACACCTTC
cdr3_aa: CASSHRARYGYTF

clone_size: few
d_call: TRBD2
v_call: TRBV6-5
j_call: TRBJ2-5
cdr3_nt: TGTGCCAGCAGTCCCCGACTAGCGGGGACCCAGTACTTC
cdr3_aa: CASSPRLAGTQYF

clone_size: -
d_call: TRBD2
v_call: TRBV15
j_call: TRBJ2-1
cdr3_nt: TGTGCCACCAGCAGAGTGGCTAGCGGCGATGAGCAGTTCTTC
cdr3_aa: CATSRVASGDEQFF

clone_size: -
d_call: -
v_call: TRBV30
j_call: TRBJ1-2
cdr3_nt: TGTGCCTGGAGTCTCCGACATACTAACTATGGCTACACCTTC
cdr3_aa: CAWSLRHTNYGYTF

clone_size: -
d_call: -
v_call: TRBV18
j_call: TRBJ2-3
cdr3_nt: TGTGCCAGCTCAAATGAGGATACGCAGTATTTT
cdr3_aa: CASSNEDTQYF

clone_size: few
d_call: -
v_call: TRBV19
j_call: TRBJ1-2
cdr3_nt: TGTGCCAGTAGTCCGGCAGGGACTAACTATGGCTACACCTTC
cdr3_aa: CASSPAGTNYGYTF

clone_size: few
d_call: -
v_call: TRBV9
j_call: TRBJ2-2
cdr3_nt: TGTGCCAGCAGCGTAGGGAGCCGGGGGTTGGACACCGGGGAGCTGTTTTTT
cdr3_aa: CASSVGSRGLDTGELFF

clone_size: -
d_call: -
v_call: TRBV27
j_call: TRBJ2-5
cdr3_nt: TGTGCCAGCAGTTCCCCACGGGACCAAGAGACCCAGTACTTC
cdr3_aa: CASSSPRDQETQYF

clone_size: -
d_call: TRBD1
v_call: TRBV2
j_call: TRBJ2-7
cdr3_nt: TGTGCCAGCAGGCCAGGGGGCCTGAGCTCCTACGAGCAGTACTTC
cdr3_aa: CASRPGGLSSYEQYF

clone_size: -
d_call: TRBD1
v_call: TRBV5-1
j_call: TRBJ1-5
cdr3_nt: TGCGCCAGCAGCTTGAGGGGGCAGGGGCAGCCCCAGCATTTT
cdr3_aa: CASSLRGQGQPQHF

clone_size: -
d_call: TRBD1
v_call: TRBV6-5
j_call: TRBJ1-1
cdr3_nt: TGTGCCAGCAGCCTAACCCGTTTGGACAGGGCTGAAGCTTTCTTT
cdr3_aa: CASSLTRLDRAEAFF

clone_size: -
d_call: -
v_call: TRBV9
j_call: TRBJ2-7
cdr3_nt: TGTGCCAGCAGCAGGGCGCCGGACACCCTCTACGAGCAGTACTTC
cdr3_aa: CASSRAPDTLYEQYF

clone_size: -
d_call: -
v_call: TRBV7-2
j_call: TRBJ1-3
cdr3_nt: TGTGCCAGCAGCCCCGTAGTCGTAAACACCATATATTTT
cdr3_aa: CASSPVVVNTIYF

clone_size: -
d_call: TRBD2
v_call: TRBV2
j_call: TRBJ2-1
cdr3_nt: TGTGCCAGCAGGGATAGCGGGGGGGCCAATGAGCAGTTCTTC
cdr3_aa: CASRDSGGANEQFF

clone_size: -
d_call: TRBD1
v_call: TRBV19
j_call: TRBJ1-1
cdr3_nt: TGTGCCAGTAGTATCGGGACAGGGGGCGGAGGGGACACTGAAGCTTTCTTT
cdr3_aa: CASSIGTGGGGDTEAFF

clone_size: -
d_call: -
v_call: TRBV25-1
j_call: TRBJ2-7
cdr3_nt: TGTGCCAGCAGTCAAGTCGGTAACCAGTACTTC
cdr3_aa: CASSQVGNQYF

clone_size: -
d_call: TRBD2
v_call: TRBV7-3
j_call: TRBJ2-5
cdr3_nt: TGTGCCAGCAGCTCGGCCGGGACTAGGGGTTTAGTGACCCAGTACTTC
cdr3_aa: CASSSAGTRGLVTQYF

clone_size: -
d_call: TRBD2
v_call: TRBV7-2
j_call: TRBJ2-5
cdr3_nt: TGTGCCAGCAGCCCTAGCGGGAGGGGGGAGACCCAGTACTTC
cdr3_aa: CASSPSGRGETQYF

clone_size: -
d_call: TRBD2
v_call: TRBV5-4
j_call: TRBJ2-1
cdr3_nt: TGTGCCAGCAGTCCTACTAGCGGGGGTTACAATGAGCAGTTCTTC
cdr3_aa: CASSPTSGGYNEQFF

clone_size: -
d_call: -
v_call: TRBV7-9
j_call: TRBJ1-1
cdr3_nt: TGTGCCAGCAGCCTAACACCTTCCCCGGACAGACTGTTT
cdr3_aa: CASSLTPSPDRLF

clone_size: -
d_call: -
v_call: TRBV4-3
j_call: TRBJ1-2
cdr3_nt: TGCGCCAGCAGCCAAGCCCAGGTACCTGTGTTCTATGGCTACACCTTC
cdr3_aa: CASSQAQVPVFYGYTF

clone_size: -
d_call: TRBD1
v_call: TRBV9
j_call: TRBJ2-7
cdr3_nt: TGTGCCAGCAGCGTTTCTACAGGGGGCAACTACGAGCAGTACTTC
cdr3_aa: CASSVSTGGNYEQYF

clone_size: few
d_call: TRBD2
v_call: TRBV6-5
j_call: TRBJ2-1
cdr3_nt: TGTGCCAGCAGTTACGGCCAGCGGGAGCGGTATGAGCAGTTCTTC
cdr3_aa: CASSYGQRERYEQFF

clone_size: once
d_call: -
v_call: TRBV9
j_call: TRBJ2-3
cdr3_nt: TGTGCCAGCAGCGTAAAGGACATATGGGGTCCGGATACGCAGTATTTT
cdr3_aa: CASSVKDIWGPDTQYF

clone_size: few
d_call: -
v_call: TRBV2
j_call: TRBJ1-1
cdr3_nt: TGTGCCAGCAGTGCTGTAGGGAGGAACACTGAAGCTTTCTTT
cdr3_aa: CASSAVGRNTEAFF